The rows below give T cell receptor beta chains drawn from one sample of a study of cytomegalovirus exposure and HLA in healthy donors. Generated by immunoSEQ multiplex PCR, the TCRdb table keeps only in-frame clones and is missing some. The sample includes 120,000 to 150,000 clones, 80% of them seen just once. Sequenced: PBMCs. Receptors were obtained from a male donor in good health and CMV-seropositive. The CDR3 runs from the conserved cysteine through the conserved F or W. A D gene is named only where the DNA matches it firmly.

TRBJ2-1,TRBD1,TRBV5-4,TGTGCCAGCAGCCTGGGACAGGGGGGCAATGAGCAGTTCTTC,CASSLGQGGNEQFF
TRBJ2-6,-,TRBV9,TGTGCCAGCAGCCCCACAGGGTTCGGGGCCAACGTCCTGACTTTC,CASSPTGFGANVLTF
TRBJ1-1,-,TRBV4-1,TGCGCCAGCAGCCAAGATCGTTCCGGGTATGAAGCTTTCTTT,CASSQDRSGYEAFF
TRBJ2-7,-,TRBV28,TGTGCCAGCAGTTACGGGGAGGGGGGCTACGAGCAGTACTTC,CASSYGEGGYEQYF
TRBJ2-1,TRBD2,TRBV19,TGTGCCAGTAGTAACCTAGCGGAGAGCAATGAGCAGTTCTTC,CASSNLAESNEQFF
TRBJ2-5,-,TRBV4-1,TGCGCCAGCAGCCTAGACACTGTGGAGACCCAGTACTTC,CASSLDTVETQYF
TRBJ2-7,TRBD1,TRBV6-1,TGTGCCAGCAGTGATACAGGGGACCACGAGCAGTACTTC,CASSDTGDHEQYF
TRBJ2-5,TRBD2,TRBV6-5,TGTGCCAGCAGTTTCCCCTTAGCGGGGGGGCAAGAGACCCAGTACTTC,CASSFPLAGGQETQYF
TRBJ2-1,TRBD2,TRBV10-3,TGTGCCATCAGGACTAGCGGGACTTACAATGAGCAGTTCTTC,CAIRTSGTYNEQFF
TRBJ2-1,-,TRBV7-2,TGTGCCAGCAGCTTACGTGGGCGGGTCTCCTACAATGAGCAGTTCTTC,CASSLRGRVSYNEQFF
TRBJ2-3,TRBD2,TRBV28,TGTGCCAGCAGTTTGCCGACTAGCGGCTCTATCACAGATACGCAGTATTTT,CASSLPTSGSITDTQYF